Included here is one T cell receptor beta chain sequence, with context. The source of the sample is a study of glioma-infiltrating T cells after dendritic cell vaccination. Time point noted: after dendritic cell vaccination, including at tumor progression/relapse. Selection required adequate fresh-frozen tumor tissue plus more than two years' survival data. V trimming: 5 bases; J trimming: 3 bases; junction bases outside the gene matches: 10. The germline V gene has CDR1 GTSNPN and CDR2 SVGIG (reference sequence). CDR3 length equals 14 residues. The immunoSEQ assay amplified TCRB CDR3 from up to 2 ug DNA. Here immunoSEQ multiplex PCR was the method, and the copy in TCRdb shows in-frame clones only, minus some. There are roughly 62,000 clones in the sample; around 83% occur only once, and roughly 14% lies in the top ten.

The clonotype was recovered from a human donor with glioblastoma. The chain links TRBV30 to TRBJ2-7, with 7 bases lining up with TRBD2. The sample in question was blood, obtained after dendritic cell vaccination. As DNA, the CDR3 is TGTGCCTGGGCTGCCTCGGGGGGTAGCTACGAGCAGTACTTC. It codes for CAWAASGGSYEQYF.